Below, 15 T cell receptor beta chains from the same sample are listed, as sequenced in a study of blood T cell repertoires in COVID-19. Here immunoSEQ multiplex PCR was the method, and the copy in TCRdb shows in-frame clones only, minus some. The table has 150,000 to 200,000 clones, 65% to 90% seen once; the top ten hold 8% to 10%. What was sequenced was peripheral blood. The source of these receptors is a man aged 55-75 years with acute or convalescent COVID-19.

Only a few counts were recorded for this clone. This chain links TRBV4-2 with TRBJ2-7; weak D call: TRBD1 (5 bases). The CDR3 has 14 amino acids. The V gene lost 1 base and the J gene lost 1 base, with 8 bases spanning the gap. The germline V gene has CDR1 LGHNA and CDR2 YNFKEQ. CDR3 DNA sequence: TGTGCCAGCAGCCAAGGCGGACAATCCTACGAGCAGTACTTC. The encoded protein is CASSQGGQSYEQYF.

The sample holds a few counts of this clone. This chain joins TRBV28 and TRBJ1-6; TRBD1 matches 12 bases. The trim removed 5 bases at V and 7 bases at J, leaving 12 bases unmatched. Germline V gives CDR1 MDHEN, CDR2 SYDVKM. This CDR3 spans 18 amino acids. The CDR3 protein is CASSINRDRGLLNSPLHF. CDR3 in DNA: TGTGCCAGCAGTATTAACCGGGACAGGGGGCTGCTAAATTCACCCCTCCACTTT.

The chain recombines TRBV5-4 with TRBJ2-2; no clear D. This CDR3 comprises 12 residues. The V gene's germline CDR1 is SGHNT and CDR2 YYREEE (reference sequence). V lost 4 bases and J lost 4, with 5 bases in between. CDR3 amino acids: CASSLPTGELFF. The CDR3 nucleotides read TGTGCCAGCAGCCTACCCACCGGGGAGCTGTTTTTT.

CDR3 residues: CASGGRLAGVVETQYF. Here the CDR3 DNA reads TGTGCCAGCGGGGGAAGACTAGCGGGAGTTGTAGAGACCCAGTACTTC. The chain carries TRBV6-6 and TRBJ2-5; 12 nucleotides agree with TRBD2. V shed 8 bases and J 4 bases; nucleotides not matched to a gene: 11. CDR3 length: 16 residues. CDR1 and CDR2 from the germline V gene are MNHNY and SVGAGI (reference sequence).

This clone was seen more than once but under ten times. The rearrangement joins TRBV30 to TRBJ2-7, with 9 nucleotides matching TRBD1. Trimming removed 3 bases from V and 4 bases from J; junction bases left unmatched: 4. CDR1 is GTSNPN, CDR2 SVGIG, per germline (reference sequence). CDR3 size: 13 residues. The CDR3 loop reads CAWRRDRVYEQYF. The CDR3 DNA reads TGTGCCTGGAGGCGGGACAGGGTGTACGAGCAGTACTTC.

This clone turned up a few times. Other DNA sequences in this specimen translate into the identical CDR3. The gene calls are TRBV27 and TRBJ1-5; D is ambiguous. Trimming removed 5 bases from V and 2 bases from J, with 7 bases in between. Germline assignment: CDR1 MNHEY and CDR2 SMNVEV (reference sequence). The CDR3 sequence is 13 residues long. CDR3 residues: CASSLQGNQPQHF. As DNA, the CDR3 is TGTGCCAGCAGTCTGCAGGGCAATCAGCCCCAGCATTTT.

The J gene is TRBJ1-1, the V gene TRBV2; TRBD1 might be the D (5 bases). V dropped 4 bases and J dropped 3 bases, with 9 bases sitting between them. The CDR3 is 13 amino acids. Germline V gives CDR1 SNHLY, CDR2 FYNNEI. DNA for the CDR3: TGTGCCAGCAGTGGACAGACTGACACTGAAGCTTTCTTT. Its protein is CASSGQTDTEAFF. Looking up the rest from reference TRBV2 and TRBJ1-1 gives the full variable domain: EPEVTQTPSHQVTQMGQEVILRCVPISNHLYFYWYRQILGQKVEFLVSFYNNEISEKSEIFDDQFSVERPDGSNFTLKIRSTKLEDSAMYFCASSGQTDTEAFFGQGTRLTVV.

V is TRBV27 and J is TRBJ1-4; 8 bases are a match to TRBD1. The CDR3 totals 15 residues. Per germline, CDR1 MNHEY and CDR2 SMNVEV (reference sequence). The V segment lost 6 bases and the J segment 7 bases; nucleotides outside the gene matches: 10. Here the CDR3 reads CASRVPGGSGEKLFF. CDR3 DNA sequence: TGTGCCAGCAGGGTGCCAGGGGGCTCTGGTGAAAAACTGTTTTTT.

The V call is TRBV29-1, the J call TRBJ2-2, with D perhaps matching TRBD2 (6 bases). This CDR3 spans 14 amino acids. Germline-derived CDR1 and CDR2 are SQVTM and ANQGSEA. V lost 4 bases, J lost 5 bases, and 14 bases lay in between. CDR3 in amino acids: CSVAGGIVTGELFF. The CDR3, as DNA: TGCAGCGTTGCAGGCGGGATTGTTACCGGGGAGCTGTTTTTT.

This sequence joins TRBV29-1 and TRBJ2-1; no reliable D call. The CDR3 sequence is 13 residues long. V gave up 4 bases and J gave up 1 base, with 8 bases separating them. Per the germline V gene, CDR1 is SQVTM and CDR2 is ANQGSEA. The CDR3 sequence is CSVASLSYNEQFF. In DNA form, the CDR3 reads TGCAGCGTTGCCTCTTTGTCCTACAATGAGCAGTTCTTC.

The chain has TRBV5-1 and TRBJ1-2, with TRBD1 matching over 8 bases. CDR1 and CDR2 from the germline V gene are SGHRS and YFSETQ. J was trimmed by 4 bases and V by 0 bases; bases with no gene match: 8. This CDR3 comprises 16 residues. The CDR3: CASSLGDRSSLYGYTF. The CDR3 region has the DNA TGCGCCAGCAGCTTGGGGGACAGGTCCTCGCTCTATGGCTACACCTTC.

By sample fraction, this clone is medium-sized. The chain recombines TRBV5-4 with TRBJ2-1, with D uncertain. Per the germline V gene, CDR1 is SGHNT and CDR2 is YYREEE (reference sequence). The CDR3 spans 15 residues. V was trimmed by 4 bases and J by 4 bases, leaving 15 bases between them. As DNA, the CDR3 is TGTGCCAGCAGCCCCCCCGCAGCGCATTACAATGAGCAGTTCTTC. This sequence encodes CASSPPAAHYNEQFF.

This chain uses TRBV6-5 with TRBJ2-1, with a tentative D call TRBD2 (5 bases). From germline, CDR1 is MNHEY and CDR2 SVGAGI. The CDR3 loop spans 15 amino acids. The germline V and J ends were trimmed by 0 bases and 0 bases, with 6 bases remaining between them. The CDR3 region is CASSYSGSSYNEQFF. As DNA, the CDR3 is TGTGCCAGCAGTTACTCAGGGAGCTCCTACAATGAGCAGTTCTTC.

J is TRBJ1-1 and V is TRBV19; 7 bases align to TRBD1. Germline CDR1 LNHDA, CDR2 SQIVND (reference sequence). There are 15 residues in the CDR3. Trimming at V came to 4 bases and at J to 4 bases, leaving 9 bases not matched to a gene. The CDR3, as DNA: TGTGCCAGTAGTACGATCGGGGACAGCGGCACTGAAGCTTTCTTT. Translating it yields CASSTIGDSGTEAFF.

This rearrangement joins TRBV7-6 to TRBJ1-1, with D maybe TRBD1 (5 bases). The germline V gene has CDR1 SGHVS and CDR2 FNYEAQ. The CDR3 extends over 15 amino acids. Trimming removed 1 base from V and 0 bases from J, with 9 bases in between. The CDR3 here is CASSLEAGLNTEAFF. The DNA of the CDR3 is TGTGCCAGCAGCTTAGAAGCAGGGCTGAACACTGAAGCTTTCTTT.